A single sample is the source of the 21 T cell receptor beta chains below, sequenced in a study of shared clonotypes between healthy human individuals. Libraries were prepared by immunoSEQ multiplex PCR; TCRdb keeps only in-frame clonotypes and omits some of them. The repertoire holds more than 850,000 clones, with roughly 74% as singletons. The source material was memory CD4+ T cells from PBMCs. Stated subset: CD45RA-negative fraction. Receptors were obtained from a man aged 18 to 29 in good health. Some clones in this sample may be carry-over from other donors' samples.

This clone was found once. The CDR3 DNA reads TGCGCCAGCAGCTTGATGGGGAGCGACGAGCAGTACTTC. The encoded protein is CASSLMGSDEQYF. V usage is TRBV5-1 and J usage is TRBJ2-7, with D tentatively TRBD2 (5 bases). The V gene's germline CDR1 is SGHRS and CDR2 YFSETQ. The CDR3 runs to 13 residues. V lost 1 base to trimming and J lost 5 bases, with 10 bases between them. Together with reference TRBV5-1 and TRBJ2-7, the CDR3 gives the full variable domain: KAGVTQTPRYLIKTRGQQVTLSCSPISGHRSVSWYQQTPGQGLQFLFEYFSETQRNKGNFPGRFSGRQFSNSRSEMNVSTLELGDSALYLCASSLMGSDEQYFGPGTRLTVT.

The CDR3 spells CASSTGTAFYSYEQYF. The CDR3 nucleotides read TGTGCCAGTAGTACCGGGACCGCTTTTTACTCCTACGAGCAGTACTTC. J is TRBJ2-7 and V is TRBV19; D is perhaps TRBD1 or TRBD2 (5 bases each). Germline V gives CDR1 LNHDA, CDR2 SQIVND (reference sequence). This CDR3 comprises 16 residues. V was shortened by 4 bases and J by 0 bases, with 16 bases between the two germline ends. Full variable domain (remainder filled in from reference TRBV19 and TRBJ2-7): DGGITQSPKYLFRKEGQNVTLSCEQNLNHDAMYWYRQDPGQGLRLIYYSQIVNDFQKGDIAEGYSVSREKKESFPLTVTSAQKNPTAFYLCASSTGTAFYSYEQYFGPGTRLTVT.

This chain uses TRBV30 with TRBJ2-2; 8 bases are a match to TRBD2. CDR1 is GTSNPN and CDR2 is SVGIG in the germline V gene (reference sequence). The CDR3 runs to 14 residues. The V segment lost 2 bases and the J segment 6 bases; nucleotides outside the gene matches: 5. The CDR3 here is CAWSLGLEAGELFF. The CDR3 coding sequence is TGTGCCTGGAGTCTGGGACTAGAAGCCGGGGAGCTGTTTTTT. Complete variable domain (other parts from reference TRBV30 and TRBJ2-2): SQTIHQWPATLVQPVGSPLSLECTVEGTSNPNLYWYRQAAGRGLQLLFYSVGIGQISSEVPQNLSASRPQDRQFILSSKKLLLSDSGFYLCAWSLGLEAGELFFGEGSRLTVL.

This chain uses TRBV4-1 with TRBJ1-2; 7 nucleotides align to TRBD1. V shed 2 bases, J shed 5 bases, and the junction held 5 bases outside the gene matches. This CDR3 region has 14 residues. The germline V gene has CDR1 MGHRA and CDR2 YSYEKL. CDR3 protein: CASSQSQGGYGYTF. CDR3 DNA: TGCGCCAGCAGCCAATCGCAGGGGGGGTATGGCTACACCTTC.

This clone was seen only once. This chain links TRBV7-9 with TRBJ1-2, with D maybe TRBD1 (6 bases). The V end was cut by 0 bases, the J end by 4 bases, with 18 bases between. The CDR3 has 17 residues. Germline CDR1 reads SEHNR; CDR2 reads FQNEAQ (reference sequence). CDR3 sequence (DNA): TGTGCCAGCAGCTTAGCCGGACAGACCGCATATAGCTATGGCTACACCTTC. This gives the protein CASSLAGQTAYSYGYTF.

The genes are TRBV5-4 and TRBJ2-7; 7 bases align to TRBD1. The J segment lost 4 bases and the V segment lost 4 bases, leaving 8 bases of the junction unmatched. The length of the CDR3 is 14 residues. Germline lookup yields CDR1 SGHNT and CDR2 YYREEE (reference sequence). CDR3 residues: CASSRTGPGYEQYF. DNA for the CDR3: TGTGCCAGCAGCCGGACAGGCCCAGGGTACGAGCAGTACTTC. The whole variable domain, remainder taken from reference TRBV5-4 and TRBJ2-7, is ETGVTQSPTHLIKTRGQQVTLRCSSQSGHNTVSWYQQALGQGPQFIFQYYREEENGRGNFPPRFSGLQFPNYSSELNVNALELDDSALYLCASSRTGPGYEQYFGPGTRLTVT.

In nucleotides, the CDR3 is TGTGCCAGCAGCTTGGGCAGGGGTAAAACTGAAGCTTTCTTT. Encoded protein: CASSLGRGKTEAFF. The chain links TRBV5-4 to TRBJ1-1; D is perhaps TRBD1 (6 bases). This CDR3 has 14 amino acids. V lost 0 bases and J lost 5, with 11 bases in between. Germline V gene lookup returns CDR1 SGHNT and CDR2 YYREEE (reference sequence).

The chain couples TRBV6-1 to TRBJ2-1, with a tentative D call TRBD1 (5 bases). The V and J ends lost 0 bases and 7 bases respectively, with 16 bases between them. Germline CDR1 is MNHNS and CDR2 is SASEGT. The CDR3 has 16 residues. CDR3 DNA sequence: TGTGCCAGCAGTGAAGCGGGGCACGTCGTCGGTAATGAGCAGTTCTTC. It encodes CASSEAGHVVGNEQFF.

The chain employs TRBV6-5 and TRBJ2-7; perhaps TRBD1 as D (6 bases). There are 15 residues in the CDR3. Germline CDR1 and CDR2: MNHEY and SVGAGI. The V gene lost 6 bases and the J gene lost 5 bases, with 20 bases spanning the gap. The CDR3, as DNA: TGTGCCAGCAGGCCTGTATTGTGGGGACACAACGAGCAGTACTTC. This sequence encodes CASRPVLWGHNEQYF.

This chain links TRBV6-6 with TRBJ1-2; D perhaps matches TRBD1 (6 bases). Trimming removed 6 bases at V and 1 base at J, with 15 bases between. The CDR3 runs to 15 residues. The germline V gene encodes CDR1 MNHNY and CDR2 SVGAGI (reference sequence). CDR3 amino acids: CASSNSGANNYGYTF. In nucleotides, the CDR3 is TGTGCCAGCAGCAATTCAGGGGCAAATAACTATGGCTACACCTTC.

Regarding this clone: Given a far larger clone just one base away, this is likely a sequencing read error. Other DNA sequences of this sample code for an identical CDR3. V usage is TRBV29-1 and J usage is TRBJ1-1, with D uncertain. Per the germline V gene, CDR1 is SQVTM and CDR2 is ANQGSEA. The CDR3 extends over 13 amino acids. CDR3 in DNA: TGCAGCGTTGCCCAGACATTGGGCACTGAAGCCTTCTTT. Its translation is CSVAQTLGTEAFF.

This sequence joins TRBV15 and TRBJ2-5, with TRBD1 matching 9 bases. CDR1 LNHNV and CDR2 YYDKDF come from the germline V gene (reference sequence). The trim removed 1 base at V and 2 bases at J, leaving 8 bases unmatched. This CDR3 spans 17 amino acids. The CDR3 is CATSRAGQGSRQETQYF. In nucleotides, the CDR3 is TGTGCCACCAGCAGAGCCGGACAGGGGAGTAGGCAAGAGACCCAGTACTTC.

V is TRBV7-2 and J is TRBJ2-1; possible D gene TRBD1, 6 bases. This CDR3 has 13 residues. Trimming cost V 7 bases and J 7 bases, with 14 bases left between them. Germline assignment: CDR1 SGHTA and CDR2 FQGNSA. The CDR3 nucleotides read TGTGCCAGCACCACACAGGGATTTAATGAGCAGTTCTTC. As protein: CASTTQGFNEQFF.

J is TRBJ1-2 and V is TRBV7-2; D uncertain. Germline CDR1 SGHTA, CDR2 FQGNSA. This CDR3 is built from 14 residues. Trimming shortened V by 5 bases and J by 4 bases, and 14 bases separated the two germline ends. The CDR3 spells CASSPGIVAYGYTF. The CDR3 DNA is TGTGCCAGCAGCCCCGGTATCGTAGCCTATGGCTACACCTTC. Using reference TRBV7-2 and TRBJ1-2 for the parts outside the CDR3, the full variable domain is GAGVSQSPSNKVTEKGKDVELRCDPISGHTALYWYRQSLGQGLEFLIYFQGNSAPDKSGLPSDRFSAERTGGSVSTLTIQRTQQEDSAVYLCASSPGIVAYGYTFGSGTRLTVV.

The chain carries TRBV2 and TRBJ2-3; D ambiguous. This CDR3 region has 11 residues. V was shortened by 3 bases and J by 7 bases, with 5 bases between the two germline ends. Per germline, CDR1 SNHLY and CDR2 FYNNEI. The CDR3 loop reads CASSEGYTQYF. CDR3 nucleotide sequence: TGTGCCAGCAGTGAGGGATATACGCAGTATTTT.

V is TRBV25-1 and J is TRBJ2-5, with 10 bases fitting TRBD2. Germline CDR1 MGHDK, CDR2 SYGVNS. With 2 bases clipped from V and 2 bases from J, the junction kept 5 bases outside the gene matches. The CDR3 extends over 16 amino acids. This chain's CDR3 is CASSEGRAGGQETQYF. In DNA, the CDR3 is TGTGCCAGCAGTGAAGGGAGAGCGGGAGGGCAAGAGACCCAGTACTTC.

The chain recombines TRBV5-4 with TRBJ1-2, with 11 bases aligning to TRBD1. The CDR3 totals 15 residues. The germline V gene has CDR1 SGHNT and CDR2 YYREEE (reference sequence). Trimming removed 4 bases from V and 7 bases from J; junction bases left unmatched: 9. DNA of the CDR3: TGTGCCAGCAGCCGGACAGGGGGCGTTTCAGGTGGCTACACCTTC. Translation gives CASSRTGGVSGGYTF.

The V gene is TRBV19, the J gene TRBJ1-5; D is unclear. The length of the CDR3 is 15 residues. The germline gives CDR1 LNHDA, CDR2 SQIVND (reference sequence). Trimming stripped 5 bases from V and 1 base from J, with 12 bases between. The CDR3 here is CASSLRAPSNQPQHF. CDR3 coding DNA: TGTGCCAGTAGTTTAAGGGCTCCGAGCAATCAGCCCCAGCATTTT.

Details on this clone: A single base separates this from a much larger clone, so it may be a read error. Written as DNA, the CDR3 is TGTACCAGCAGCTTAAGGAACGGGGAGCTGTTTTTT. Protein product: CTSSLRNGELFF. The chain has TRBV7-6 and TRBJ2-2; no clear D gene. This CDR3 has 12 residues. CDR1 and CDR2 from the germline V gene are SGHVS and FNYEAQ. Using reference TRBV7-6 and TRBJ2-2 for the parts outside the CDR3, the full variable domain is GAGVSQSPRYKVTKRGQDVALRCDPISGHVSLYWYRQALGQGPEFLTYFNYEAQQDKSGLPNDRFSAERPEGSISTLTIQRTEQRDSAMYRCTSSLRNGELFFGEGSRLTVL.

The chain carries TRBV7-8 and TRBJ2-5, with D tentatively TRBD2 (5 bases). V was clipped by 5 bases and J by 7 bases, with 20 bases between them. In germline, CDR1 is SGHVS, CDR2 FQNEAQ. This CDR3 comprises 15 residues. CDR3 residues: CASSLTTTGVGTQYF. CDR3 nucleotide sequence: TGTGCCAGCAGCCTAACTACAACCGGGGTAGGGACCCAGTACTTC.

The rearrangement links TRBV29-1 to TRBJ2-1; D is ambiguous. The length of the CDR3 is 14 residues. Per the germline V gene, CDR1 is SQVTM and CDR2 is ANQGSEA. Trimming stripped 4 bases from V and 0 bases from J, with 10 bases between. For the CDR3, the DNA is TGCAGCGTTGTGCGGCATGTCTCCTACAATGAGCAGTTCTTC. This sequence encodes CSVVRHVSYNEQFF.